What follows are 15 T cell receptor beta chains derived from one specimen sequenced in a study of long-term antiretroviral therapy in people with HIV (dated by TCRdb to 2022 to 2024). Sequencing of the TRB variable region was done with the immunoSEQ hsTCRB v3.0 assay at survey level resolution. The clones in this table, taken by TCRdb from immuneACCESS, are in-frame only. Not every clone is retained; where verified, under half of the shortfall comes from an unresolved V gene, and the cause of the rest is unknown. This sample lists some 28,000 clones; about 93% were detected once. The ten largest clones take up under 13% of the sample. Material: unsorted PBMCs, obtained 6.2 years after starting antiretroviral therapy. The source of these receptors is a man aged 40-55 years with HIV.

This chain uses TRBV7-3 with TRBJ2-2; TRBD1 matches 7 bases. Germline CDR1 SGHTA, CDR2 FQGTGA. The CDR3 loop spans 14 amino acids. With V trimmed by 4 bases and J by 1 base, 0 bases remained unmatched. CDR3 coding DNA: TGTGCCAGCAGCTGGACAGGGAACACCGGGGAGCTGTTTTTT. It codes for CASSWTGNTGELFF.

V gene TRBV11-2 combines with J gene TRBJ2-7; no clear D gene. V shed 1 base and J shed 0 bases, with 16 bases lying between them. CDR3 length: 17 amino acids. Germline-derived CDR1 and CDR2 are SGHAT and FQNNGV. The CDR3 sequence: CASSLGGDILSSYEQYF. CDR3 in DNA: TGTGCCAGCAGCTTAGGTGGAGACATACTGAGCTCCTACGAGCAGTACTTC.

The chain joins TRBV7-2 to TRBJ2-5, with D perhaps TRBD2 (5 bases). V was clipped by 7 bases and J by 2 bases, with 11 bases between them. CDR3 size: 13 residues. From germline, CDR1 is SGHTA and CDR2 FQGNSA. CDR3 region: CASTLALQETQYF. In nucleotides, the CDR3 is TGTGCCAGCACCCTAGCTCTTCAAGAGACCCAGTACTTC.

The chain has TRBV19 and TRBJ1-5, with unresolved D. The CDR3 extends over 16 amino acids. Trimming cost V 6 bases and J 0 bases, with 15 bases left between them. CDR1 LNHDA and CDR2 SQIVND come from the germline V gene (reference sequence). The DNA of the CDR3 is TGTGCCAGTAGATTGAACAGTCAGTATAGCAATCAGCCCCAGCATTTT. It encodes CASRLNSQYSNQPQHF.

The gene calls are TRBV10-1 and TRBJ2-7, with D tentatively TRBD1 (5 bases). Trimming left V 4 bases short and J 1 base short, with 17 bases between. CDR3 length: 16 amino acids. CDR1 WNHNN and CDR2 SYGVQD come from the germline V gene (reference sequence). The CDR3: CASSGVEVRVSYEQYF. CDR3 coding DNA: TGCGCCAGCAGTGGAGTAGAGGTCAGGGTATCCTACGAGCAGTACTTC.

The chain uses TRBV27 and TRBJ1-1; TRBD1 matches at 8 bases. The CDR3 is made up of 15 amino acids. V was pared by 3 bases and J by 4 bases, with 7 bases of the junction left unmatched. Germline values: CDR1 MNHEY, CDR2 SMNVEV (reference sequence). The CDR3 sequence: CASSFGTGKFTEAFF. The CDR3 nucleotides read TGTGCCAGCAGTTTCGGGACAGGAAAATTCACTGAAGCTTTCTTT.

V and J are TRBV4-1 and TRBJ1-2; TRBD1 is a possible D gene (5 bases). Germline lookup yields CDR1 MGHRA and CDR2 YSYEKL. The V end lost 0 bases, the J end lost 6 bases, and 17 bases lay between the germline ends. The CDR3 extends over 16 amino acids. The CDR3 DNA reads TGCGCCAGCAGCCAAGATGCTTCGTGGCAGGGCCATGGCTACACCTTC. Translating it yields CASSQDASWQGHGYTF.

V and J are TRBV4-2 and TRBJ2-7, with D possibly being TRBD2 (5 bases). V gave up 5 bases and J gave up 0 bases, with 20 bases separating them. Germline V gene sequence: CDR1 LGHNA, CDR2 YNFKEQ. The CDR3 spans 17 residues. CDR3 amino acids: CASSTSASEVPSYEQYF. CDR3 nucleotides: TGTGCCAGCAGCACGTCGGCCTCGGAGGTCCCCTCCTACGAGCAGTACTTC.

This clone was seen a single time. The CDR3 DNA follows: TGTGCCAGCAGTTTTTCAGTAGCCAAAAACATTCAGTACTTC. Its protein is CASSFSVAKNIQYF. The chain recombines TRBV27 with TRBJ2-4, with unresolved D. The CDR3 has 14 residues. Germline CDR1 and CDR2: MNHEY and SMNVEV (reference sequence). V lost 3 bases and J lost 0, with 6 bases in between.

The chain combines TRBV9 with TRBJ2-7; TRBD1 matches at 11 bases. Germline CDR1 reads SGDLS; CDR2 reads YYNGEE. CDR3 length: 14 amino acids. V lost 4 bases and J lost 5; bases outside the gene matches: 5. The CDR3 region has the DNA TGTGCCAGCAGCACCCGGACAGGGGGCCACGAGCAGTACTTC. Translation gives CASSTRTGGHEQYF. The full variable domain, with the rest looked up from reference TRBV9 and TRBJ2-7, is DSGVTQTPKHLITATGQRVTLRCSPRSGDLSVYWYQQSLDQGLQFLIQYYNGEERAKGNILERFSAQQFPDLHSELNLSSLELGDSALYFCASSTRTGGHEQYFGPGTRLTVT.

This sequence joins TRBV5-6 and TRBJ2-7, with 11 positions matching TRBD2. Germline CDR1 and CDR2: SGHDT and YYEEEE. V was clipped by 4 bases and J by 5 bases; unmatched bases: 14. The CDR3 sequence is 17 residues long. In DNA form, the CDR3 reads TGTGCCAGCAGCGAAACGGGACTAGCGGCCTCATGGAACGAGCAGTACTTC. It is translated as CASSETGLAASWNEQYF.

The gene calls are TRBV10-3 and TRBJ2-3; TRBD2 aligns across 13 bases. V dropped 0 bases and J dropped 5; count of bases not matched to a gene: 5. Germline CDR1 is ENHRY and CDR2 is SYGVKD. The CDR3 loop spans 17 amino acids. DNA for the CDR3: TGTGCCATCAGTGAGTCGACACTAGCGGGAGGGGGAGATACGCAGTATTTT. It codes for CAISESTLAGGGDTQYF.

The V gene is TRBV6-1, the J gene TRBJ2-2; tentative D call: TRBD1 (6 bases). CDR1 is MNHNS and CDR2 is SASEGT in the germline V gene. The germline V and J ends were trimmed by 6 bases and 7 bases, with 15 bases remaining between them. The CDR3 consists of 14 residues. CDR3 residues: CASSPIGGVGELFF. CDR3 nucleotides: TGTGCCAGCAGCCCTATAGGGGGAGTCGGGGAGCTGTTTTTT.

This chain connects TRBV7-3 to TRBJ2-1; D possibly uses TRBD1 or TRBD2 (5 bases each). The CDR3 consists of 15 residues. CDR1 and CDR2 (germline): SGHTA, FQGTGA. The V gene lost 5 bases and the J gene lost 9 bases, with 20 bases spanning the gap. The CDR3 DNA reads as TGTGCCAGCAGCCCCTATGGCCTGGGGGTGGGTGAGCAGTTCTTC. Its translation is CASSPYGLGVGEQFF.

The genes are TRBV11-2 and TRBJ2-7; D unresolved. Trimming removed 8 bases at V and 2 bases at J, with 13 bases between. CDR1 SGHAT and CDR2 FQNNGV come from the germline V gene. This CDR3 has 13 amino acids. CDR3 DNA sequence: TGTGCCAGCTCTCCGGATTCGGCCTACGAGCAGTACTTC. Its protein product is CASSPDSAYEQYF. The variable domain in full, with the rest retrieved from reference TRBV11-2 and TRBJ2-7, is EAGVAQSPRYKIIEKRQSVAFWCNPISGHATLYWYQQILGQGPKLLIQFQNNGVVDDSQLPKDRFSAERLKGVDSTLKIQPAKLEDSAVYLCASSPDSAYEQYFGPGTRLTVT.